This is a list of T cell receptor beta chains from one sample in a study of blood T cell repertoires in COVID-19. Clones were read by immunoSEQ multiplex PCR, and TCRdb kept only the in-frame ones, dropping some. The table lists roughly 150,000 clones, 88% of them singletons. Sequenced sample: peripheral blood. The receptors come from a middle-aged man who had recovered from COVID-19. The CDR3 runs from the conserved cysteine through the conserved F or W. The order of the fields is clone size, V gene, J gene, D gene, CDR3 DNA, CDR3 protein. The D gene is left open where the match is weak. Clone size is shown for a subset of rows, as once, few, many or a class of expanded clone.

clone size: NA
V gene: TRBV7-2
J gene: TRBJ2-2
D gene: NA
CDR3 DNA: TGTGCCAGCAGCTTCCCCCGTCAGGGGGGCACCGGGGAGCTGTTTTTT
CDR3 protein: CASSFPRQGGTGELFF

clone size: NA
V gene: TRBV19
J gene: TRBJ2-1
D gene: NA
CDR3 DNA: TGTGCCAGTAGTCAGGCGAGAGGAGGTGAGCAGTTCTTC
CDR3 protein: CASSQARGGEQFF

clone size: NA
V gene: TRBV27
J gene: TRBJ2-7
D gene: TRBD1
CDR3 DNA: TGTGCCAGCACCACCAGGAGGCAGGGGGCGCTCAACGAGCAGTACTTC
CDR3 protein: CASTTRRQGALNEQYF

clone size: few
V gene: TRBV5-1
J gene: TRBJ2-7
D gene: TRBD1
CDR3 DNA: TGCGCCAGCATGAATTCGGGACAGGGGGACTACGAGCAGTACTTC
CDR3 protein: CASMNSGQGDYEQYF

clone size: NA
V gene: TRBV5-1
J gene: TRBJ1-3
D gene: NA
CDR3 DNA: TGCGCCAGCAGCGGATTAGAACAGGCTACTGGAAACACCATATATTTT
CDR3 protein: CASSGLEQATGNTIYF

clone size: NA
V gene: TRBV27
J gene: TRBJ2-5
D gene: TRBD2
CDR3 DNA: TGTGCCAGCCGACCTAGGGCGGGAGGCACCTCCTGGGCAGAGACCCAGTACTTC
CDR3 protein: CASRPRAGGTSWAETQYF

clone size: NA
V gene: TRBV6-1
J gene: TRBJ1-5
D gene: NA
CDR3 DNA: TGTGCCAGCAGTGAAGCGCGGGGACGCGGTCAGCCCCAGCATTTT
CDR3 protein: CASSEARGRGQPQHF

clone size: NA
V gene: TRBV18
J gene: TRBJ2-1
D gene: NA
CDR3 DNA: TGTGCCAGCTCTCCGGGATTGCGGACGGTTCATGAGCAGTTCTTC
CDR3 protein: CASSPGLRTVHEQFF

clone size: NA
V gene: TRBV21-1
J gene: TRBJ2-3
D gene: NA
CDR3 DNA: TGTGCCAGCAGCAAATATACGACCGGGACTAGCGGGGGGATTGGCACAGATACGCAGTATTTT
CDR3 protein: CASSKYTTGTSGGIGTDTQYF

clone size: NA
V gene: TRBV3-1/TRBV3-2
J gene: TRBJ2-2
D gene: NA
CDR3 DNA: TGTGCCAGCAGCCAAGATCATAGGGGCCACGGGGAGCTGTTTTTT
CDR3 protein: CASSQDHRGHGELFF

clone size: NA
V gene: TRBV7-2
J gene: TRBJ2-7
D gene: TRBD1
CDR3 DNA: TGTGCCAGCAGCTCGACAGGGGGCTTCTCATACGAGCAGTACTTC
CDR3 protein: CASSSTGGFSYEQYF